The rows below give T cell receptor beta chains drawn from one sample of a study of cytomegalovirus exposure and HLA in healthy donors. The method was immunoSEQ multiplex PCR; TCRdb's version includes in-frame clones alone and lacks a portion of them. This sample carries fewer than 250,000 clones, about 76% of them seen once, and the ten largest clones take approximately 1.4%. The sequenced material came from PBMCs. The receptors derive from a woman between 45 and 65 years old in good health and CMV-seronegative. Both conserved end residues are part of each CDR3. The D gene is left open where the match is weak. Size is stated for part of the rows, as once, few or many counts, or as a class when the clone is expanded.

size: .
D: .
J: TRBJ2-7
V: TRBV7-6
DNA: TGTGCCAGCAGCTTACCCAACTCCTACGAGCAGTACTTC
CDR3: CASSLPNSYEQYF

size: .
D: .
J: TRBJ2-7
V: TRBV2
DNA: TGTGCCAGCAGCGCAGGGGACTCCTACGAGCAGTACTTC
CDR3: CASSAGDSYEQYF

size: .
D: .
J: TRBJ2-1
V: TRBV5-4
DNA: TGTGCCAGCAGCTCGAGACAGGACAATGAGCAGTTCTTC
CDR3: CASSSRQDNEQFF

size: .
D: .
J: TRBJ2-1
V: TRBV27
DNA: TGTGCCAGCAGTTTCAGCGAGAGCTCCTACAATGAGCAGTTCTTC
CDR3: CASSFSESSYNEQFF

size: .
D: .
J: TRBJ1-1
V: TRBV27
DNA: TGTGCCAGCACCTCCCGGACAGCCCGAGGCACTGAAGCTTTCTTT
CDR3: CASTSRTARGTEAFF

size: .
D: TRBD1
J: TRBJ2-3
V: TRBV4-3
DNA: TGCGCCAGCAAAGACAGGGGGTTCACAGATACGCAGTATTTT
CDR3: CASKDRGFTDTQYF

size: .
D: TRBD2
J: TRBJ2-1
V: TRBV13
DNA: TGTGCCAGCAGCTACGAGACTAGCGGGAGATATGAGCAGTTCTTC
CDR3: CASSYETSGRYEQFF

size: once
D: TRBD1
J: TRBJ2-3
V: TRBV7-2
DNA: TGTGCCAGCAGCTCGCCTCGACAGGGGGCAGATACGCAGTATTTT
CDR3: CASSSPRQGADTQYF

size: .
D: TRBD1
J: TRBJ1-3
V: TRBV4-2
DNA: TGTGCCAGCAGCCAAGATCCGGGACAGCGCTCTGGAAACACCATATATTTT
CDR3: CASSQDPGQRSGNTIYF

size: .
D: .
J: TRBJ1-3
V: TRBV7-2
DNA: TGTGCCAGCACCTCCTTTTCGGGCACCATATATTTT
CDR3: CASTSFSGTIYF

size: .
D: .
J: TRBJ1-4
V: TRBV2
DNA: TGTGCCAGCAGTGAAGTCGGTGAAAAACTGTTTTTT
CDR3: CASSEVGEKLFF

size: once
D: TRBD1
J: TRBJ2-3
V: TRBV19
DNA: TGTGCCAGTAGTATGATGCGGCCGGGACAGGGTCAAGATACGCAGTATTTT
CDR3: CASSMMRPGQGQDTQYF

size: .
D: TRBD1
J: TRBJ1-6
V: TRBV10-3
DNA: TGTGCCATCAGGGCAGGGGGGTCCTATAATTCACCCCTCCACTTT
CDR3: CAIRAGGSYNSPLHF

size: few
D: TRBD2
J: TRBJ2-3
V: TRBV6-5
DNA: TGTGCCAGCAGCAGGCGGGGGAGCGGCACAGATACGCAGTATTTT
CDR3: CASSRRGSGTDTQYF

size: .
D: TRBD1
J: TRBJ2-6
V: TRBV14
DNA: TGTGCCAGCAGCCACCTGACAGGGCCAGGGGCCAACGTCCTGACTTTC
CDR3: CASSHLTGPGANVLTF

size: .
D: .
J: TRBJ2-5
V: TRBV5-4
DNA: TGTGCCAGCAGCTTGGAGGCGCGGGAGACCCAGTACTTC
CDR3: CASSLEARETQYF

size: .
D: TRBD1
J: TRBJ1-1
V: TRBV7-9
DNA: TGTGCCAGCGGAGGGAGACAGGGGTTGAACACTGAAGCTTTCTTT
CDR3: CASGGRQGLNTEAFF

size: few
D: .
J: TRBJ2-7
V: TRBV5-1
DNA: TGCGCCAGCAGTCCTGATAGCTCCTACGAGCAGTACTTC
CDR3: CASSPDSSYEQYF

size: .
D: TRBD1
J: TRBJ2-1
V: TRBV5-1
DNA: TGCGCCAGCAGCTTGGGAGGGGTACAGGGGGGTCAACACAATGAGCAGTTCTTC
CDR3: CASSLGGVQGGQHNEQFF

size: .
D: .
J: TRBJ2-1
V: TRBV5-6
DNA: TGTGCCAGCACCAAATACCGGTTTTACTCCTACAATGAGCAGTTCTTC
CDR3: CASTKYRFYSYNEQFF

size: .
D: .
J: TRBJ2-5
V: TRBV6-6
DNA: TGTGCCAGCAGCCTCCCAGAGACCCAGTACTTC
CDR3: CASSLPETQYF

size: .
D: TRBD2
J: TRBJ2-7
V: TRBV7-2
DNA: TGTGCCAGCAAACTAGCGGGGGCCTTGTTTTCCTACGAGCAGTACTTC
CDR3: CASKLAGALFSYEQYF

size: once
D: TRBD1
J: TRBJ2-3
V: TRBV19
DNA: TGTGCCAGTACCGCCGGGACAGTGCGAAATACGCAGTATTTT
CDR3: CASTAGTVRNTQYF

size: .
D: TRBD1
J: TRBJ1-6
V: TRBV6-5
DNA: TGTGCCAGCAGTCGGGACAGCGCTATGGGTTCACCCCTCCACTTT
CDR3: CASSRDSAMGSPLHF

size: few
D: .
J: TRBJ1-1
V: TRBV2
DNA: TGTGCCAGCAGTGTGGAGGCAGGGAACACTGAAGCTTTCTTT
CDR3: CASSVEAGNTEAFF

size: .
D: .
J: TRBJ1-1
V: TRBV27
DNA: TGTGCCAGCAGACCAGACCCGAGGACTGAAGCTTTCTTT
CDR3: CASRPDPRTEAFF

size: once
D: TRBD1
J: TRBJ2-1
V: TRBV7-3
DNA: TGTGCCAGCAGCGAACAGGGGGGTGAGCAGTTCTTC
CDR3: CASSEQGGEQFF

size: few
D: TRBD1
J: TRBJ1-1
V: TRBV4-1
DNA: TGCGCCAGCAGCCGCACCGGGACAGGGGACACTGAAGCTTTCTTT
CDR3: CASSRTGTGDTEAFF

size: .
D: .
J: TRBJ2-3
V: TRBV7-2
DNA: TGTGCCAGCAGCCAAATATCGCGCCTAGCGCACAGCACAGATACGCAGTATTTT
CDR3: CASSQISRLAHSTDTQYF

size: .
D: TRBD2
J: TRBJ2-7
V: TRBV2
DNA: TGTGCCTTTGGGACTAGCGGGCTTAGCTCCTACGAGCAGTACTTC
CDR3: CAFGTSGLSSYEQYF

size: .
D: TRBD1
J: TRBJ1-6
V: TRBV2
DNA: TGTGCCAGCAGTGAAAGGTGGGACAGGGAGGGAAATAATTCACCCCTCCACTTT
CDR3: CASSERWDREGNNSPLHF

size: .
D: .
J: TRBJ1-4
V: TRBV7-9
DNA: TGTGCCAGCAGCGAACAGGGTGGATTGGGCGAAAAACTGTTTTTT
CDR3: CASSEQGGLGEKLFF

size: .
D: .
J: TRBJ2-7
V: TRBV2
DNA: TGTGCCAGCAGTGATGCCACCCCGCGCGAGCAGTACTTC
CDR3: CASSDATPREQYF

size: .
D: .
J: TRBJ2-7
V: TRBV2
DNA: TGTGCCAGCAATGGGGAGTCCTACGAGCAGTACTTC
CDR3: CASNGESYEQYF

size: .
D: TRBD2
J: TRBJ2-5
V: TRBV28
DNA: TGTGCCAGCAGTTTATTTGCGCCGACTAGCCCACAAGAGACCCAGTACTTC
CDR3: CASSLFAPTSPQETQYF

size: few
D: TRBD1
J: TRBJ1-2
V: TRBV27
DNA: TGTGCCACTTCGACAGGGGAAGGCTACACCTTC
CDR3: CATSTGEGYTF

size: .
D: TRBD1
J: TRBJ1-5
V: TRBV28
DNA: TGTGCCAGCAGTCTGCGGACAGGGCATCAGCCCCAGCATTTT
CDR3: CASSLRTGHQPQHF

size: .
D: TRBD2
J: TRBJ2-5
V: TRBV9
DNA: TGTGCCAGCAGCCCAGCGGGGGGGGAATGGGAGACCCAGTACTTC
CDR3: CASSPAGGEWETQYF

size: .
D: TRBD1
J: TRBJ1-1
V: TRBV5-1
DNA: TGCGCCAGCAGCTTACAGGGGGCCTTGACTGAAGCTTTCTTT
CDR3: CASSLQGALTEAFF

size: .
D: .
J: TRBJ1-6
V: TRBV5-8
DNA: TGTGCCAGCAGCTTAATGTCCATTTCACCCCTCCACTTT
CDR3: CASSLMSISPLHF

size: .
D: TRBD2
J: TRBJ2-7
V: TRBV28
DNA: TGTGCCAGCAAGACTAGCGGGGGGGAGCAGTACTTC
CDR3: CASKTSGGEQYF

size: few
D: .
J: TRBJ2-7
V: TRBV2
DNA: TGTGCCAGCAGTGGCTGGGGCAGGGGAAGCTACGAGCAGTACTTC
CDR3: CASSGWGRGSYEQYF

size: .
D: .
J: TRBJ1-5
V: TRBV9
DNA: TGTGCCAGCAGCCTAAGGGATACAGGTGATCAGCCCCAGCATTTT
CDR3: CASSLRDTGDQPQHF

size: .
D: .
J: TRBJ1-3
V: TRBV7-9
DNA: TGTGCCACCACGCCACTCGGGGTGACCTCTGGAAACACCATATATTTT
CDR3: CATTPLGVTSGNTIYF

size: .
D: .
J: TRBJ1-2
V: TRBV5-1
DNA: TGCGCCAGCAGCTTGGGAGGGATTCGCTATGGCTACACCTTC
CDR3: CASSLGGIRYGYTF

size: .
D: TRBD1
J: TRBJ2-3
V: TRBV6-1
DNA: TGTGCCAGCAGTGAAGGGGACAGGGTATTCACAGATACGCAGTATTTT
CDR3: CASSEGDRVFTDTQYF

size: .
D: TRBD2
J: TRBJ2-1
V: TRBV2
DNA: TGTGCCAGCAGGTTGCTAGCGGGAGTAGCAGGTGAGCAGTTCTTC
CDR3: CASRLLAGVAGEQFF

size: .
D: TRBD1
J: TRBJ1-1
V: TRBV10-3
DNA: TGTGCCACCAAAGGGACAGCCGGAAGCGCTGAAGCTTTCTTT
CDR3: CATKGTAGSAEAFF